The next 22 T cell receptor beta chains were all read from a single sample in a study of T cell clusters in autoimmune cytopenias. TRB was amplified from approximately 250 ng of peripheral blood genomic DNA per sample. One tube held mixed TRB-A and TRB-B primer pools for touch-down PCR. TCRdb reprocessed the multiplex PCR reads and stores each CDR3 protein as one record, lacking DNA. This listing includes several thousand distinct CDR3 sequences. Sequencing was performed on peripheral blood. Source of these receptors: a human donor with an autoimmune cytopenia or autoimmune hepatitis (not recorded which).

The gene calls are TRBV15 and TRBJ1-4. The germline V gene has CDR1 LNHNV and CDR2 YYDKDF (reference sequence). This CDR3 region has 15 residues. The chain's CDR3 is CATSGGLGTNEKLFF.

By frequency, this clonotype is medium-sized. The genes are TRBV18 and TRBJ2-1; there is no DNA to check the TCRdb D call of TRBD1. This CDR3 region has 17 residues. Germline V gene sequence: CDR1 KGHSH, CDR2 LQKENI. This CDR3 is CASSPRPTGGLYNEQFF.

The chain has TRBV7-6 and TRBJ1-2; checking the TCRdb D call of TRBD1 is not possible without DNA. The CDR3 consists of 15 residues. Germline V CDR1 and CDR2: SGHVS, FNYEAQ. The CDR3 spells CASSLTAGGFYGYTF.

This clonotype ranks as medium-sized in terms of frequency. The genes are TRBV6-2 or TRBV6-3 and TRBJ2-7; the TCRdb D gene call, TRBD1, has no DNA to confirm it. Germline V gene lookup returns CDR1 MNHEY and CDR2 SVGEGT. The CDR3 totals 15 residues. CDR3: CASSRPDRFPYEQYF.

This clonotype shows up as medium-sized by frequency. The gene calls are TRBV11-1 and TRBJ2-7; TCRdb's D call of TRBD1 is untestable without DNA. The CDR3 has 14 amino acids. Germline loops: CDR1 SGHAT, CDR2 FQDESV (reference sequence). CDR3 sequence reads: CASSPRTGWGEQYF.

This chain connects TRBV6-5 to TRBJ1-1; TCRdb selects TRBD1, and the lack of DNA leaves this call unchecked. The length of the CDR3 is 16 residues. CDR1 is MNHEY, CDR2 SVGAGI, per germline. The CDR3 spells CASSAPRKDRDTEAFF.

By frequency, this clonotype is medium-sized. The chain carries TRBV12-3 or TRBV12-4 and TRBJ1-2. The CDR3 covers 15 residues. This chain's CDR3 is CASRTTEELNYGYTF.

V usage is TRBV21-1 and J usage is TRBJ2-1; TCRdb proposes TRBD1, but this gene call is untestable without DNA. TRBV21-1 is classified as a pseudogene. This CDR3 is built from 15 residues. CDR3 residues: CASSEGGRRYNEQFF.

J is TRBJ2-3 and V is TRBV20-1; lacking DNA, the TRBD2 call made by TCRdb goes unchecked. The CDR3 has 16 residues. Germline V CDR1 and CDR2: DFQATT, SNEGSKA (reference sequence). CDR3 sequence reads: CSAPSGTSGRKDTQYF.

V gene TRBV28 combines with J gene TRBJ2-2; no DNA is available, so the TRBD2 call from TCRdb remains unchecked. CDR1 MDHEN and CDR2 SYDVKM come from the germline V gene. This CDR3 has 16 amino acids. CDR3 protein: CASSKSSGRNTGELFF.

This clonotype counts as medium-sized by frequency. The V gene is TRBV6-5, the J gene TRBJ1-1; without DNA, the TCRdb call of TRBD1 cannot be checked. Germline CDR1 is MNHEY and CDR2 is SVGAGI. The CDR3 has 13 residues. The CDR3 sequence: CASSYTGNTEAFF.

This clonotype is classed as medium-sized by frequency. This chain connects TRBV6-5 to TRBJ1-2. CDR3 size: 12 residues. CDR1 is MNHEY, CDR2 SVGAGI, per germline. The CDR3 loop reads CASSYDNYGYTF.

By frequency, this clonotype is medium-sized (0.01 to 0.1%). This chain uses TRBV6-6 with TRBJ1-5. The CDR3 totals 13 residues. Germline assignment: CDR1 MNHNY and CDR2 SVGAGI (reference sequence). CDR3: CASSFGFNQPQHF.

The chain joins TRBV7-2 to TRBJ1-5; TCRdb indicates TRBD1, and absent DNA this call remains unverified. CDR3 length: 14 residues. Per the germline V gene, CDR1 is SGHTA and CDR2 is FQGNSA. This CDR3 reads CASSSRQGSQPQHF.

The chain couples TRBV6-2 or TRBV6-3 to TRBJ1-1. This CDR3 has 13 amino acids. In germline, CDR1 is MNHEY, CDR2 SVGEGT. CDR3 protein: CASSWTENTEAFF.

Frequency places this clonotype as medium-sized. V usage is TRBV18 and J usage is TRBJ1-6. CDR3 length: 16 amino acids. Germline V lookup: CDR1 KGHSH, CDR2 LQKENI. This CDR3 is CASSQEDWNYNSPLHF.

This clonotype shows up as medium-sized by frequency. The chain uses TRBV6-2 or TRBV6-3 and TRBJ2-3; TCRdb picks TRBD1, but there is no DNA to check that call. CDR3 length equals 15 residues. Germline-derived CDR1 and CDR2 are MNHEY and SVGEGT. The CDR3 reads CASTPRGEHTDTQYF.

The chain recombines TRBV10-3 with TRBJ1-6. This CDR3 has 14 residues. Per germline, CDR1 ENHRY and CDR2 SYGVKD. This CDR3 reads CAISESFENSPLHF.

According to its frequency, this clonotype is medium-sized. The rearrangement joins TRBV19 to TRBJ2-2; without DNA, the TCRdb call of TRBD1 cannot be checked. The CDR3 runs to 15 residues. Germline V CDR1 and CDR2: LNHDA, SQIVND (reference sequence). CDR3 sequence: CASSISGGKTGELFF.

Judged by frequency, this clonotype is medium-sized (0.01 to 0.1%). The chain employs TRBV29-1 and TRBJ1-4; TCRdb calls TRBD1, which cannot be checked without DNA. Germline V gene data show CDR1 as SQVTM and CDR2 as ANQGSEA. The CDR3 contains 17 residues. The CDR3 loop is CRANRDSPLKRNEKLFF.

In terms of frequency, this clonotype is medium-sized. The J gene is TRBJ2-7, the V gene TRBV6-5; TCRdb names TRBD2, which stays unverified in the absence of DNA. This CDR3 comprises 16 residues. Looked up from germline, CDR1 is MNHEY and CDR2 is SVGAGI. The CDR3 is CASSYFAGTSGYEQYF.

The V and J genes are TRBV6-2 or TRBV6-3 and TRBJ1-5; TCRdb proposes TRBD1, but this gene call is untestable without DNA. The germline V gene has CDR1 MNHEY and CDR2 SVGEGT. The CDR3 is 15 residues long. CDR3 amino acids: CASRHYTGRNQPQHF.